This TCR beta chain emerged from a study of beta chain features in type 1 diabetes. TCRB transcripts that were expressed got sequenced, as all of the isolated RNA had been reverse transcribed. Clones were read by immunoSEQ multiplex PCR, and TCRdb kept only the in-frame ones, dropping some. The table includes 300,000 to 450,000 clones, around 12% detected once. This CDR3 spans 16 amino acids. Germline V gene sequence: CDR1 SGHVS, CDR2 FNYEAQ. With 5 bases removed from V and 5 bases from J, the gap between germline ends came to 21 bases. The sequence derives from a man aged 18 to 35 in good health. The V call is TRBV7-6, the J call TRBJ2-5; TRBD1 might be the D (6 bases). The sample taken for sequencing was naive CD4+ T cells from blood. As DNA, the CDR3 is TGTGCCAGCAGCCCGCGGGCAGGGGAGTTGCATGAGACCCAGTACTTC. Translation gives CASSPRAGELHETQYF.